This T cell receptor (beta chain) was retrieved from a study of molecular identifiers for immune sequencing clone quantification. As previously described, bulk TCR libraries were made using listed TCR primers. TCRdb re-called the PCR reads with MiXCR, one entry per CDR3 protein. The sample contains just under 650,000 distinct CDR3 sequences, approximately 20% of which appear only once. This clonotype was found many times. The source is a human donor in good health. Some libraries in this study had Jurkat cell RNA spiked in. The sequenced sample was naive CD8+ T cells from blood, with Jurkat cell RNA spiked in. The sample's subset: FACS-sorted CD8+CD4-CCR7+CD45RA+ naive T cells.

CDR3 DNA sequence: TGTGCCAGCAGTTCGCGGCTCAGAGAGACCCAGTACTTC. Its translation: CASSSRLRETQYF. The chain carries TRBV28 and TRBJ2-5; D is uncertain. Trimming left V 4 bases short and J 4 bases short, with 10 bases between. Germline values: CDR1 MDHEN, CDR2 SYDVKM. This CDR3 has 13 amino acids.